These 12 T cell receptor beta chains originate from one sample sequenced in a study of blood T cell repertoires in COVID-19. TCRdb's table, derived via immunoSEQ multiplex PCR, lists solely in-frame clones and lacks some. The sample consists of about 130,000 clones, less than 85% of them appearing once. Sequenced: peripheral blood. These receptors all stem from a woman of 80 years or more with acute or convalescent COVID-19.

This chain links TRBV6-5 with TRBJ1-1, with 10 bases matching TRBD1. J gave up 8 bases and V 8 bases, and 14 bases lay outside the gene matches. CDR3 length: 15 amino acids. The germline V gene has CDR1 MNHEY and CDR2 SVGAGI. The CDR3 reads CASEKEWTGGSEAFF. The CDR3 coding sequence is TGTGCCAGCGAGAAAGAATGGACAGGGGGGTCCGAAGCTTTCTTT.

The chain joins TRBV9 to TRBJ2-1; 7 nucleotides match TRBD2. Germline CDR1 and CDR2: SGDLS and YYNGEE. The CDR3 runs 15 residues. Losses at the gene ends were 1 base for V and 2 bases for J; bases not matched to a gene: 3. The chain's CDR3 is CASSVRLAAYNEQFF. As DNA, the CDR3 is TGTGCCAGCAGCGTAAGGCTAGCGGCCTACAATGAGCAGTTCTTC.

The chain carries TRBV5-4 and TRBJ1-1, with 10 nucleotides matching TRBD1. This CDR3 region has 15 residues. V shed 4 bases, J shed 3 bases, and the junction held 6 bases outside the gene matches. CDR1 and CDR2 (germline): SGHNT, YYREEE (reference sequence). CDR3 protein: CASSPLTGGDTEAFF. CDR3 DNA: TGTGCCAGCAGCCCGTTGACAGGGGGCGACACTGAAGCTTTCTTT.

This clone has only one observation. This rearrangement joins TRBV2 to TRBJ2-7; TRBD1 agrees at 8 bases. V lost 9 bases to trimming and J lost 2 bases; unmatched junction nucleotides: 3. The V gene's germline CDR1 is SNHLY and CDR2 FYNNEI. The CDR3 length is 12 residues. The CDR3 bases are TGTGCCAGTATGACAGGGGCCTACGAGCAGTACTTC. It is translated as CASMTGAYEQYF.

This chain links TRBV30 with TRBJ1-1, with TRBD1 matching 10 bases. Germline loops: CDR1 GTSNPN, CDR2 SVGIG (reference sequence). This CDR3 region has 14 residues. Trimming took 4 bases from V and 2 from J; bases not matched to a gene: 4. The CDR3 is CAWIRDRGNTEAFF. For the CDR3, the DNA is TGTGCCTGGATTCGGGACAGGGGTAACACTGAAGCTTTCTTT.

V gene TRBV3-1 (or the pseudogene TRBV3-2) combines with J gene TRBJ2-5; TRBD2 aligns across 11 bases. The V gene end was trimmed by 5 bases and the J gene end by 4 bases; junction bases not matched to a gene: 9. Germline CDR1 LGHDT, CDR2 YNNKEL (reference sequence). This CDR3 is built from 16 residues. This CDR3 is CASSNLRLAGGETQYF. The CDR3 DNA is TGTGCCAGCAGCAACCTTCGGCTAGCGGGGGGAGAGACCCAGTACTTC.

The CDR3 DNA follows: TGTGCCAGCAGCAGAACAGGGGGCGCCGGAAACACTGAAGCTTTCTTT. This gives the protein CASSRTGGAGNTEAFF. The chain uses TRBV21-1 and TRBJ1-1; the DNA was not used to check the table's D call, TRBD1. TRBV21-1 is listed as a pseudogene. This CDR3 comprises 16 residues.

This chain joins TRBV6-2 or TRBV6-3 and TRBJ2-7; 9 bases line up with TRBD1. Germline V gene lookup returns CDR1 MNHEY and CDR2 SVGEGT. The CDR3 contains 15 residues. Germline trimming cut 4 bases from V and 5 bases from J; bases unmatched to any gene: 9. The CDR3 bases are TGTGCCAGCAGTTCCTTGGGACAGGGATTGGACGAGCAGTACTTC. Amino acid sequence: CASSSLGQGLDEQYF.

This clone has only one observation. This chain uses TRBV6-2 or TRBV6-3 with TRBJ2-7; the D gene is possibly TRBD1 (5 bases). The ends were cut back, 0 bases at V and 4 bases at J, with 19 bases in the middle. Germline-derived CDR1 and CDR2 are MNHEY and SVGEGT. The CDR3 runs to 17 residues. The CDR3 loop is CASSYSGSSRGRYEQYF. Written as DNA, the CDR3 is TGTGCCAGCAGTTACTCGGGGTCGTCAAGGGGTCGGTACGAGCAGTACTTC.

Here the CDR3 DNA reads TGCGCCAGCAGCGCACAGGGAAACACTGAAGCTTTCTTT. Translating gives CASSAQGNTEAFF. The chain links TRBV5-1 to TRBJ1-1, with D possibly matching TRBD1 (6 bases). Germline V lookup: CDR1 SGHRS, CDR2 YFSETQ. The V end was cut by 4 bases, the J end by 2 bases, with 9 bases between. The CDR3 has 13 amino acids.

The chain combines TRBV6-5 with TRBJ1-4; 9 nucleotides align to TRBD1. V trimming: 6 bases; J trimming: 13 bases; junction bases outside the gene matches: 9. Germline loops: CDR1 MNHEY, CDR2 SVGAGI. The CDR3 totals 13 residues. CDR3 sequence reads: CASRNTGTGRLFF. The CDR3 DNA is TGTGCCAGCAGAAATACCGGGACAGGGAGACTGTTTTTT.

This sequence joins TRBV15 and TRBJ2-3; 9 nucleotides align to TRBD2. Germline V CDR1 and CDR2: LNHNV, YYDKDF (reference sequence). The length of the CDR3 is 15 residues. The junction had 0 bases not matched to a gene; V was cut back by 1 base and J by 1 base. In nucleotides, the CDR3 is TGTGCCACCAGCAGAGGACTAGCGGGCACAGATACGCAGTATTTT. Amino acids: CATSRGLAGTDTQYF.